These 24 T cell receptor beta chains were all obtained from the same sample, sequenced in a study of CD8 T cells in ankylosing spondylitis. TCRdb reanalysed the 5' RACE reads using MiXCR and keeps one entry per CDR3 protein. Here the sample spans hundreds of thousands of distinct CDR3 sequences, about 20% being singletons. Sample: blood, either unsorted or a sorted T cell fraction (not recorded which). These receptors were obtained from a male donor with ankylosing spondylitis or in good health (not recorded which).

The chain carries TRBV20-1 and TRBJ2-5, with 14 bases matching TRBD2. Unmatched junction bases numbered 5, after V lost 7 bases and J lost 7 bases. Germline V lookup: CDR1 DFQATT, CDR2 SNEGSKA (reference sequence). This CDR3 has 13 residues. CDR3 loop: CSDGTSGGVTQYF. The CDR3 DNA reads as TGCAGTGATGGGACTAGCGGGGGTGTGACCCAGTACTTC.

This clonotype was observed many times. The V and J genes are TRBV12-3 or TRBV12-4 and TRBJ2-3; 7 bases are shared with TRBD2. Unmatched junction bases numbered 5, after V lost 4 bases and J lost 4 bases. The CDR3 consists of 14 residues. The CDR3 coding sequence is TGTGCCAGCAGTTGGGGGGGGTCCGCAGATACGCAGTATTTT. Residues: CASSWGGSADTQYF.

In this sample, this clonotype turned up a few times. This rearrangement joins TRBV2 to TRBJ2-1; tentatively, D is TRBD2 (5 bases). V was shortened by 8 bases and J by 7 bases, with 18 bases between the two germline ends. Per germline, CDR1 SNHLY and CDR2 FYNNEI. The CDR3 has 14 amino acids. CDR3 in DNA: TGTGCCAGCTCGCGCAGCGCACGAGGGAATGAGCAGTTCTTC. This encodes CASSRSARGNEQFF.

The chain recombines TRBV7-8 with TRBJ2-7, with 8 bases identical to TRBD1. V shed 2 bases, J shed 2 bases, and the junction held 8 bases outside the gene matches. The germline V gene encodes CDR1 SGHVS and CDR2 FQNEAQ. This CDR3 region has 16 residues. CDR3 loop: CASSLTRTGITYEQYF. The CDR3 coding sequence is TGTGCCAGCAGCTTAACACGGACAGGGATCACCTACGAGCAGTACTTC.

This clonotype was observed a few times. The rearrangement joins TRBV7-9 to TRBJ2-7, with D perhaps TRBD1 (5 bases). The germline gives CDR1 SEHNR, CDR2 FQNEAQ (reference sequence). The CDR3 spans 15 residues. V was trimmed by 1 base and J by 5 bases, leaving 15 bases between them. For the CDR3, the DNA is TGTGCCAGCAGCTTAGGTCCGTCAGGGCACAACGAGCAGTACTTC. Residues: CASSLGPSGHNEQYF.

The chain employs TRBV4-2 and TRBJ2-5; D gene unclear. The CDR3 consists of 13 residues. CDR1 is LGHNA and CDR2 is YNFKEQ in the germline V gene. Trimming took off 1 base at V and 1 base at J, with 4 bases between the two ends. CDR3 region: CASSQAPQETQYF. CDR3 in DNA: TGTGCCAGCAGCCAAGCTCCCCAAGAGACCCAGTACTTC.

This clonotype was recorded many times. V gene TRBV7-9 combines with J gene TRBJ2-1; possible D gene TRBD2, 6 bases. V was cut by 1 base and J by 0 bases, with 10 bases left in between. The V gene's germline CDR1 is SEHNR and CDR2 FQNEAQ (reference sequence). The CDR3 extends over 16 amino acids. CDR3 sequence reads: CASSLGGVSSYNEQFF. The CDR3 region has the DNA TGTGCCAGCAGCTTAGGGGGGGTCAGCTCCTACAATGAGCAGTTCTTC.

The chain combines TRBV12-3 or TRBV12-4 with TRBJ2-4; D remains unclear. V was shortened by 3 bases and J by 1 base, with 10 bases between the two germline ends. This CDR3 contains 15 residues. This chain's CDR3 is CASSFLLGAKNIQYF. DNA for the CDR3: TGTGCCAGCAGTTTCCTCCTTGGGGCCAAAAACATTCAGTACTTC.

This clonotype was counted only a few times. This chain joins TRBV4-2 and TRBJ2-3; unclear D gene. The CDR3 runs to 12 residues. Between the trimmed V and J ends, which lost 4 bases and 5 bases, there was a span of 7 bases. Germline assignment: CDR1 LGHNA and CDR2 YNFKEQ. The CDR3 loop is CASSRDLDTQYF. The CDR3 nucleotides are TGTGCCAGCAGCCGCGATCTAGATACGCAGTATTTT.

The chain recombines TRBV7-3 with TRBJ2-3; 9 positions agree with TRBD2. This CDR3 comprises 16 residues. Germline trimming cut 2 bases from V and 4 bases from J; bases unmatched to any gene: 7. In germline, CDR1 is SGHTA, CDR2 FQGTGA. The CDR3 bases are TGTGCCAGCAGCTTATTTGGCGGGGGGGCCGCAGATACGCAGTATTTT. Protein: CASSLFGGGAADTQYF.

This clonotype was seen only a few times. This chain joins TRBV9 and TRBJ2-1; D is tentatively TRBD1 or TRBD2 (5 bases each). The germline V gene encodes CDR1 SGDLS and CDR2 YYNGEE. Trimming shortened V by 0 bases and J by 7 bases, and 8 bases separated the two germline ends. The CDR3 loop spans 13 amino acids. This CDR3 reads CASSVGGENEQFF. For the CDR3, the DNA is TGTGCCAGCAGCGTAGGAGGGGAAAATGAGCAGTTCTTC. Full variable domain (remainder filled in from reference TRBV9 and TRBJ2-1): DSGVTQTPKHLITATGQRVTLRCSPRSGDLSVYWYQQSLDQGLQFLIQYYNGEERAKGNILERFSAQQFPDLHSELNLSSLELGDSALYFCASSVGGENEQFFGPGTRLTVL.

This clonotype was seen a few times. The chain has TRBV6-1 and TRBJ2-7, with 8 bases that match TRBD1. Germline V gives CDR1 MNHNS, CDR2 SASEGT. The CDR3 is 12 residues long. After removal of 4 bases from V and 7 bases from J, the junction contained 3 bases not matched to a gene. The CDR3 is CASSGGTGEQYF. For the CDR3, the DNA is TGTGCCAGCAGTGGGGGGACAGGTGAGCAGTACTTC.

This clonotype was observed a handful of times. The V gene is TRBV2, the J gene TRBJ2-3, with TRBD2 matching 12 bases. Germline trimming cut 5 bases from V and 0 bases from J; bases unmatched to any gene: 3. The CDR3 spans 16 residues. Germline loops: CDR1 SNHLY, CDR2 FYNNEI. The CDR3 spells CASSRLAGDSTDTQYF. The DNA for the CDR3 is TGTGCCAGCAGTCGACTAGCGGGGGATAGCACAGATACGCAGTATTTT.

This clonotype came up a few times. V and J are TRBV6-1 and TRBJ2-3; 10 bases are a match to TRBD2. V was pared by 6 bases and J by 5 bases, with 5 bases of the junction left unmatched. Germline V CDR1 and CDR2: MNHNS, SASEGT. This CDR3 comprises 14 residues. The CDR3 bases are TGTGCCAGCAGCCTGAGCGGGGGGGTAGATACGCAGTATTTT. It codes for CASSLSGGVDTQYF.

This clonotype was counted between two and nine times. The chain is built from TRBV20-1 and TRBJ2-1; D might be TRBD1 (6 bases). CDR3 length: 11 residues. V was trimmed by 5 bases and J by 7 bases, leaving 9 bases between them. The germline V gene has CDR1 DFQATT and CDR2 SNEGSKA (reference sequence). The CDR3 DNA reads as TGCAGTGCTCCACAGGGTAATGAGCAGTTCTTC. It specifies CSAPQGNEQFF.

This clonotype was found many times. The rearrangement links TRBV12-3 or TRBV12-4 to TRBJ1-2; TRBD1 might be the D (5 bases). The CDR3 loop spans 14 amino acids. V lost 8 bases to trimming and J lost 4 bases, with 17 bases between them. In DNA, the CDR3 is TGTGCCAGCGGACCGGGACCCTTTTTCTATGGCTACACCTTC. This codes for CASGPGPFFYGYTF.

The chain couples TRBV14 to TRBJ2-7; 11 nucleotides agree with TRBD1. The CDR3 totals 15 residues. Germline V gene lookup returns CDR1 SGHDN and CDR2 FVKESK. Trimming cost V 1 base and J 2 bases; bases outside gene matches: 1. Here the CDR3 DNA reads TGTGCCAGCAGCCAAGGGACAGGGGGCACCTACGAGCAGTACTTC. It is translated as CASSQGTGGTYEQYF.

Only a few counts were recorded for this clonotype. The rearrangement joins TRBV29-1 to TRBJ1-2; D unresolved. The CDR3 covers 11 residues. In germline, CDR1 is SQVTM, CDR2 ANQGSEA. The ends were cut back, 2 bases at V and 4 bases at J, with 5 bases in the middle. The CDR3 protein is CSVELLYGYTF. In DNA, the CDR3 is TGCAGCGTTGAACTACTCTATGGCTACACCTTC.

The chain joins TRBV10-2 to TRBJ2-2; D is unresolved. CDR1 is WSHSY and CDR2 is SAAADI in the germline V gene. The CDR3 length is 13 residues. Trimming left V 6 bases short and J 2 bases short, with 7 bases between. The CDR3 DNA follows: TGCGCCAGCAGAGAGGTTAACACCGGGGAGCTGTTTTTT. Residues: CASREVNTGELFF.

This clonotype was counted only a few times. This chain joins TRBV27 and TRBJ2-2, with 10 positions matching TRBD1. CDR1 MNHEY and CDR2 SMNVEV come from the germline V gene (reference sequence). The CDR3 runs to 14 residues. V lost 4 bases and J lost 9; bases outside the gene matches: 5. The CDR3 loop reads CASSSGTGVRELFF. Here the CDR3 DNA reads TGTGCCAGCAGTTCCGGGACAGGGGTCCGGGAGCTGTTTTTT.

This clonotype was picked up many times. In DNA form, the CDR3 reads TGTGCCATCAAGTCCCCAGATTCAGGGGAAACCGGGGAGCTGTTTTTT. It yields the protein CAIKSPDSGETGELFF. This chain uses TRBV10-3 with TRBJ2-2, with D perhaps matching TRBD1 (6 bases). V dropped 7 bases and J dropped 5 bases, with 20 bases sitting between them. CDR3 length equals 16 residues. Germline CDR1 and CDR2: ENHRY and SYGVKD.

This chain connects TRBV12-3 or TRBV12-4 to TRBJ1-1; unclear D gene. The CDR3 totals 13 residues. Trimming took off 8 bases at V and 0 bases at J, with 10 bases between the two ends. This CDR3 is CASGVRVNTEAFF. The CDR3 nucleotides read TGTGCCAGCGGGGTAAGGGTGAACACTGAAGCTTTCTTT.

This clonotype was picked up a small number of times. V is TRBV5-1 and J is TRBJ1-2; 7 bases are a match to TRBD1. CDR3 length: 16 amino acids. J was trimmed by 4 bases and V by 0 bases; bases with no gene match: 9. Germline CDR1 reads SGHRS; CDR2 reads YFSETQ. For the CDR3, the DNA is TGCGCCAGCAGCTTGGCCTACCCCGGGACAGCCTATGGCTACACCTTC. Its translation is CASSLAYPGTAYGYTF.

The chain combines TRBV27 with TRBJ2-7, with D possibly called TRBD1 or TRBD2 (5 bases each). Trimming pared 3 bases from V and 0 bases from J, leaving 9 bases between. This CDR3 contains 14 residues. Per the germline V gene, CDR1 is MNHEY and CDR2 is SMNVEV (reference sequence). The CDR3 loop is CASSFLGTSYEQYF. DNA of the CDR3: TGTGCCAGCAGTTTCCTCGGGACCTCCTACGAGCAGTACTTC.